The present T cell receptor (beta chain) was sequenced within a study of T cells in localized non-small cell lung cancer. Regarding the study as a whole: Sequencing covered just one tumor region, so heterogeneity cannot be ruled out. Appearing in adjacent lung were a median about 60 of the top 100 tumor clones.

TCRdb's copy holds only in-frame clones and misses some; the assay was immunoSEQ multiplex PCR. Found here are approximately 2,600 clones, 25% of them singletons; the top ten hold around 10%. CDR3 length: 14 residues. CDR1 is WSHSY and CDR2 is SAAADI in the germline V gene. V was cut by 3 bases and J by 1 base, with 8 bases left in between. This clone was seen once. Its antigen is not known. This sequence joins TRBV10-2 and TRBJ2-3; no reliable D call. The origin of this receptor is a man aged 40 to 70 with stage II lung adenocarcinoma. Specimen: normal lung tissue next to the tumor, collected before any cancer treatment. CDR3 sequence reads: CASSEQPGTDTQYF. CDR3 coding DNA: TGCGCCAGCAGTGAACAACCGGGCACAGATACGCAGTATTTT.